Described below is a single T cell receptor beta chain sequence and its context. Its antigen is as yet unknown. The data originate from a study of immune cell composition in non-small cell lung cancer. Study information: Lung adenocarcinoma or squamous carcinoma made up most tumours. Whole-study findings and limits: In adenocarcinoma, maximal tumour-associated clone frequency tracked TIL tumour reactivity. Clones >0.5% enriched in tumour were rarer in adenocarcinoma (roughly 35%) than squamous (approximately 80%).

Normal lung was sampled as far from the tumour as possible, at least 3 cm. Produced via immunoSEQ multiplex PCR; TCRdb's table is partial and in-frame only. The data show roughly 3,000 clones, over 60% seen once. V dropped 4 bases and J dropped 6; count of bases not matched to a gene: 4. CDR1 SGHTA and CDR2 FQGNSA come from the germline V gene. The CDR3 extends over 14 amino acids. The V gene is TRBV7-2, the J gene TRBJ2-1; TRBD2 aligns across 9 bases. This clonotype was obtained from a human donor with non-small cell lung cancer. The donor label of this sample is uncertain. Sequenced sample: non-adjacent lung tissue. CDR3 DNA sequence: TGTGCCAGCAGCTATGGACTAGCGACCAATGAGCAGTTCTTC. Translated: CASSYGLATNEQFF.